This entry concerns a single TCR beta chain. Its antigen is not identified. The germline V and J ends were trimmed by 1 base and 1 base, with 11 bases remaining between them. CDR1 is SGHKS and CDR2 is YYEKEE in the germline V gene (reference sequence). The CDR3 totals 15 residues. The record originates from a study of Graves' ophthalmopathy and Graves' hyperthyroidism. Study-level findings and limits: A 13-signature model separated ophthalmopathy from stable hyperthyroidism, reaching 85% to 90% sensitivity and about 81% specificity cross-validated. Progression of ophthalmopathy was predicted by the model with 60% to 71% sensitivity and just under 75% specificity. Appearing in blood as well were most expanded thyroid clonotypes above 0.001 frequency.

The study recruited hyperthyroidism patients aged 18 to 65 who were newly diagnosed, under 2 months' duration. Amplification of the TCR beta CDR3 regions used RNA transcripts (as template). RT-PCR in the first round used HTBI primers; a second-round multiplex PCR followed. TCRdb itself ran the multiplex PCR reads through MiXCR, one entry per CDR3 protein. The sample lists over a million distinct CDR3 sequences, less than 45% occurring once. J is TRBJ1-1 and V is TRBV5-5; D is possibly TRBD1 (6 bases). The sequenced sample was peripheral blood or thyroid tissue (not recorded which). The sequence was collected from an adult man with Graves' hyperthyroidism. This chain's CDR3 is CASSLQQGRNTEAFF. The CDR3 region has the DNA TGTGCCAGCAGCTTGCAACAGGGCCGGAACACTGAAGCTTTCTTT. The complete variable domain, with remaining parts taken from reference TRBV5-5 and TRBJ1-1, reads DAGVTQSPTHLIKTRGQQVTLRCSPISGHKSVSWYQQVLGQGPQFIFQYYEKEERGRGNFPDRFSARQFPNYSSELNVNALLLGDSALYLCASSLQQGRNTEAFFGQGTRLTVV.